This T cell receptor (beta chain) emerged from a study of beta chain features in type 1 diabetes. Study-level background: In all, about 100,000,000 sorted cells from all samples were analyzed. Study-wide results and limits: For Type 1 diabetes patients, all four CD4+ subsets carried TCRB CDR3s that were moderately but significantly shorter. The similarity of naive, central memory and Treg TCRB repertoires appeared greater among patients than among healthy donors. High TCR expression in some cells could lead to their over-representation in cDNA sequencing.

As every portion of the isolated RNA was reverse transcribed, the sequencing read expressed TCRB transcripts. Sequencing used immunoSEQ multiplex PCR; TCRdb keeps in-frame clones, though not all of them. The data contain approximately 70,000 clones, roughly 49% of them seen just once; the ten biggest clones take up roughly 0.65%. The CDR3 sequence is 16 residues long. Germline values: CDR1 SGHRS, CDR2 YFSETQ. After removal of 0 bases from V and 2 bases from J, the junction contained 7 bases not matched to a gene. In regard to this clone: Its specificity is not known.

Stem cell-like memory, regulatory, central memory and naive CD4+ cells were sorted via CD45RO/CCR7/CD25/CD127/CD95/CD27. The TCR was taken from a man aged 25-40 years with type 1 diabetes. Sequenced input: central memory CD4+ T cells from blood. The V and J genes are TRBV5-1 and TRBJ2-7; 8 bases are shared with TRBD2. In nucleotides, the CDR3 is TGCGCCAGCAGCTTGGCCGGGGGGGGCCCTACCTACGAGCAGTACTTC. Its protein product is CASSLAGGGPTYEQYF.